The 9 T cell receptor beta chains reported below all come from one sample, sequenced in a study of blood T cell repertoires in COVID-19. The assay was immunoSEQ multiplex PCR, and TCRdb's table has in-frame clones only and misses some. The data show over 90,000 clones, roughly nine tenths seen once. Sequenced: peripheral blood. The receptors shown here come from a man in his forties or fifties with acute or convalescent COVID-19.

This sequence joins TRBV7-2 and TRBJ2-4, with 7 bases that match TRBD2. This CDR3 is built from 18 residues. With 5 bases clipped from V and 1 base from J, the junction kept 14 bases outside the gene matches. Per germline, CDR1 SGHTA and CDR2 FQGNSA. The CDR3 reads CASSATGTIPGAKNIQYF. CDR3 DNA: TGTGCCAGCAGCGCGACCGGGACTATCCCCGGGGCCAAAAACATTCAGTACTTC.

This clone has just a few counts. The rearrangement joins TRBV30 to TRBJ2-3; 9 nucleotides match TRBD1. The CDR3 spans 15 residues. CDR1 is GTSNPN, CDR2 SVGIG, per germline (reference sequence). The trim removed 5 bases at V and 1 base at J, leaving 7 bases unmatched. This CDR3 reads CAWGDWDRGTDTQYF. The CDR3 nucleotides are TGTGCCTGGGGGGACTGGGACAGGGGCACAGATACGCAGTATTTT.

Notes on this clone: Other DNA sequences within the sample encode an identical CDR3. The rearrangement uses TRBV7-2 and TRBJ2-7, with 8 bases that match TRBD2. The germline V gene has CDR1 SGHTA and CDR2 FQGNSA. This CDR3 contains 18 residues. Unmatched junction bases numbered 17, after V lost 2 bases and J lost 5 bases. The CDR3: CASSLRGGLAGRQDEQYF. The CDR3 DNA reads as TGTGCCAGCAGCTTAAGGGGGGGGCTAGCGGGCAGACAGGACGAGCAGTACTTC.

The chain couples TRBV27 to TRBJ1-2; perhaps TRBD1 as D (5 bases). There are 17 residues in the CDR3. CDR1 and CDR2 (germline): MNHEY, SMNVEV (reference sequence). Trimming removed 5 bases from V and 4 bases from J, with 23 bases in between. The CDR3 region is CASSNTLGEGRVYGYTF. Here the CDR3 DNA reads TGTGCCAGCAGTAATACCCTGGGGGAGGGGAGGGTCTATGGCTACACCTTC.

This chain connects TRBV18 to TRBJ2-1; 14 bases agree with TRBD2. J lost 9 bases, V lost 6 bases, and 7 bases had no gene match. Germline CDR1 KGHSH, CDR2 LQKENI. The CDR3 runs to 15 residues. The CDR3 region has the DNA TGTGCCAGCTCTCCGACTAGCGGGAGGGCCCTTGAGCAGTTCTTC. Its protein is CASSPTSGRALEQFF.

V and J are TRBV6-5 and TRBJ1-1, with D perhaps matching TRBD1 (5 bases). Trimming shortened V by 0 bases and J by 4 bases, and 9 bases separated the two germline ends. This CDR3 is built from 14 residues. Germline CDR1 and CDR2: MNHEY and SVGAGI. Here the CDR3 DNA reads TGTGCCAGCAGTTACTCGGAGGGACCCACTGAAGCTTTCTTT. It encodes CASSYSEGPTEAFF.

A few counts support this clone. V and J are TRBV5-6 and TRBJ1-1; possibly TRBD1 for D (6 bases). Trimming removed 1 base from V and 4 bases from J, with 8 bases in between. This CDR3 spans 13 amino acids. The germline V gene has CDR1 SGHDT and CDR2 YYEEEE. CDR3 region: CASSLRGATEAFF. Here the CDR3 DNA reads TGTGCCAGCAGCTTGCGGGGGGCCACTGAAGCTTTCTTT. The full variable domain, in which reference TRBV5-6 and TRBJ1-1 provide the parts outside the CDR3, is DAGVTQSPTHLIKTRGQQVTLRCSPKSGHDTVSWYQQALGQGPQFIFQYYEEEERQRGNFPDRFSGHQFPNYSSELNVNALLLGDSALYLCASSLRGATEAFFGQGTRLTVV.

The V gene is TRBV5-1, the J gene TRBJ2-3; weak D call: TRBD2 (6 bases). The CDR3 consists of 17 residues. Trimming removed 4 bases from V and 5 bases from J, with 23 bases in between. The V gene's germline CDR1 is SGHRS and CDR2 YFSETQ. The CDR3 region is CASSLRVRGLEEDTQYF. For the CDR3, the DNA is TGCGCCAGCAGCCTGAGGGTTCGGGGACTGGAGGAAGATACGCAGTATTTT.

The J gene is TRBJ2-7, the V gene TRBV6-5; weak D call: TRBD2 (6 bases). CDR1 MNHEY and CDR2 SVGAGI come from the germline V gene. V gave up 6 bases and J gave up 3 bases, with 15 bases separating them. CDR3 size: 14 residues. In DNA form, the CDR3 reads TGTGCCAGCAGAAATCCGTCGGGGGTCTACGAGCAGTACTTC. It translates to CASRNPSGVYEQYF.